Given below is one T cell receptor beta chain in context. No antigen is known for it. This entry belongs to a study of shared clonotypes between healthy human individuals. The ends were cut back, 5 bases at V and 2 bases at J, with 17 bases in the middle. This CDR3 region has 16 residues. CDR1 MNHNY and CDR2 SVGAGI come from the germline V gene (reference sequence). Only Caucasian adults living in Nashville, Tennessee made up the donor group. Study results and limitations: Only blood samples were collected, and tissue repertoires likely differ. The small donor group covered limited genetic and exposure diversity.

Per the original data handling: Junction-only sequences without quality scores were provided by ImmunoSEQ, so filtering was different. Repertoires were generated with immunoSEQ multiplex PCR, while TCRdb's copy carries only in-frame clones and drops some. V, J and clone size reflect that table, while D and trimming were determined from the DNA. The sample shows some 480,000 clones, 79% of them seen only once. Sample: PBMCs. The rearrangement uses TRBV6-6 and TRBJ2-3; maybe TRBD2 (5 bases). The sequence derives from a woman aged 40 to 49 in good health. Some clones in this sample may be carry-over from other donors' samples. CDR3 sequence reads: CASSAEGALITDTQYF. CDR3 sequence (DNA): TGTGCCAGCAGTGCCGAGGGTGCGCTAATCACAGATACGCAGTATTTT.